This T cell receptor (beta chain) was captured in a study of blood T cell repertoires in COVID-19. Germline V gene lookup returns CDR1 SNHLY and CDR2 FYNNEI. J lost 6 bases, V lost 4 bases, and 14 bases had no gene match. The CDR3 extends over 17 amino acids. Measured with immunoSEQ multiplex PCR; TCRdb has only the in-frame clones, and not every one. This sample yields under 300,000 clones, of which 80% to 85% are seen a single time; over 1.5% belongs to the top ten. The clonotype was recovered from a woman in her 40s who had recovered from COVID-19. The chain has TRBV2 and TRBJ1-1, with 10 bases aligning to TRBD1. The sequenced sample was peripheral blood. The CDR3 DNA reads TGTGCCAGCAGTGGGGGACAGGGGATCCCTTTAAACTCTGAAGCTTTCTTT. It encodes CASSGGQGIPLNSEAFF.